The clone carrying this TCR beta chain was seen a handful of times. Its antigen is unknown. The same CDR3 can be traced to other DNA sequences in this sample. This sample is drawn from a study of beta chain features in type 1 diabetes. Study observations and caveats: Within the patient group, naive, central memory and Treg TCRB repertoires appeared more similar to each other than within healthy donors. Junctions at VDJ sites from type 1 diabetes patients had fewer insertions and more deletions. All four CD4+ subsets from Type 1 diabetes patients carried moderately but significantly shorter TCRB CDR3s.

Sequenced material consisted of expressed TCRB transcripts (all of the isolated RNA was reverse transcribed). The protocol was immunoSEQ multiplex PCR, while the TCRdb copy is restricted to in-frame clones and leaves out a portion. The sample has nearly 350,000 clones; about a tenth are singletons. The CDR3 is 14 residues long. V lost 3 bases and J 7 bases, leaving 10 bases between the germline ends. CDR1 KGHSH and CDR2 LQKENI come from the germline V gene. V usage is TRBV18 and J usage is TRBJ1-6; D is uncertain. What was sequenced was central memory CD4+ T cells from blood. The receptor's source is a man aged 30 to 45 with type 1 diabetes. In DNA form, the CDR3 reads TGTGCCAGCTCACCCAGGACTGACAATTCACCCCTCCACTTT. This codes for CASSPRTDNSPLHF.